A selection of T cell receptor beta chains follows, all from one sample in a study of T-cell reconstitution after alpha-beta-depleted transplantation in children. TCRdb passed the PCR reads through MiXCR, listing each CDR3 protein once. The sample has more than 100,000 distinct CDR3 sequences, approximately 22% seen once. Material: PBMCs, mostly from graft donor cells, obtained 180 days after TCRalphabeta/CD19-depleted stem cell transplant. The receptor source for this set is a male patient between 2 and 10 years old who had a stem cell transplant for chronic granulomatous disease, so the T cells may come from the graft donor. The CDR3 runs from the conserved cysteine through the conserved F or W. A D gene is named only where the DNA matches it firmly. The size field is filled for only some rows; it gives once, few, many or a size class.

>TRBD2|.|TRBJ2-1|TRBV5-1
CASSPSSGRSHNEQFF
TGCGCCAGCAGCCCTAGTAGCGGGAGATCCCACAATGAGCAGTTCTTC
>.|many|TRBJ1-1|TRBV14
CASSQDNAGLNTEAFF
TGTGCCAGCAGCCAAGATAATGCAGGCCTGAACACTGAAGCTTTCTTT
>.|medium-sized|TRBJ2-5|TRBV7-2
CASSLIGETQYF
TGTGCCAGCAGCTTGATTGGAGAGACCCAGTACTTC
>.|few|TRBJ2-3|TRBV5-5
CASSSKAWDTQYF
TGTGCCAGCAGCTCCAAAGCTTGGGATACGCAGTATTTT
>.|many|TRBJ1-1|TRBV20-1
CSAREAAAKAFF
TGCAGTGCTAGAGAAGCGGCAGCTAAAGCTTTCTTT
>.|.|TRBJ2-1|TRBV7-6
CASSLARTEDNEQFF
TGTGCCAGCAGCTTAGCCCGGACAGAAGACAATGAGCAGTTCTTC
>TRBD2|few|TRBJ2-7|TRBV5-1
CASSLVETSGIYEQYF
TGCGCCAGCAGCTTGGTCGAGACTAGCGGGATCTACGAGCAGTACTTC
>.|.|TRBJ1-6|TRBV25-1
CASSESRGPYNSPLHF
TGTGCCAGCAGTGAAAGTCGAGGACCTTATAATTCACCCCTCCACTTT
>TRBD2|.|TRBJ2-1|TRBV2
CAISSGLAGDEQFF
TGTGCCATCTCTTCGGGACTAGCGGGAGATGAGCAGTTCTTC
>TRBD1|few|TRBJ2-7|TRBV29-1
CSVEGTEFYEQYF
TGCAGCGTTGAGGGGACAGAGTTCTACGAGCAGTACTTC
>TRBD1|many|TRBJ2-7|TRBV12-3/TRBV12-4
CASSWTGSYEQYF
TGTGCCAGCAGTTGGACAGGGTCCTACGAGCAGTACTTC
>.|.|TRBJ2-7|TRBV28
CASSSPPGRIYEQYF
TGTGCCAGCAGTTCACCCCCGGGCAGGATCTACGAGCAGTACTTC
>TRBD2|many|TRBJ2-3|TRBV15
CATSRPTGLAGVDTQYF
TGTGCCACCAGCAGACCAACGGGACTAGCGGGAGTGGATACGCAGTATTTT
>.|.|TRBJ2-1|TRBV5-4
CASSPEALVYNEQFF
TGTGCCAGCAGCCCCGAGGCCCTCGTTTACAATGAGCAGTTCTTC
>TRBD2|many|TRBJ2-1|TRBV20-1
CSATPTSGGTFYNEQFF
TGCAGTGCTACCCCAACTAGCGGGGGGACCTTCTACAATGAGCAGTTCTTC
>.|many|TRBJ2-3|TRBV14
CASSYIMTDTQYF
TGTGCCAGCAGCTACATCATGACAGATACGCAGTATTTT
>.|.|TRBJ2-2|TRBV20-1
CSADTNTGELFF
TGCAGTGCCGACACGAACACCGGGGAGCTGTTTTTT
>.|many|TRBJ2-2|TRBV20-1
CSARVEGLFTGELFF
TGCAGTGCTAGAGTGGAGGGACTCTTCACCGGGGAGCTGTTTTTT
>TRBD2|many|TRBJ2-2|TRBV12-3/TRBV12-4
CASTFELAGVNTGELFF
TGTGCCAGCACCTTCGAACTAGCGGGAGTAAACACCGGGGAGCTGTTTTTT
>.|few|TRBJ2-5|TRBV5-1
CASSFWTASPQETQYF
TGCGCCAGCAGCTTCTGGACAGCCTCACCCCAAGAGACCCAGTACTTC
>TRBD2|.|TRBJ2-1|TRBV5-1
CASGSWTSGAYNEQFF
TGCGCCAGCGGCTCCTGGACTAGCGGTGCCTACAATGAGCAGTTCTTC
>.|many|TRBJ2-7|TRBV20-1
CSARDKYEQYF
TGCAGTGCTAGAGATAAGTACGAGCAGTACTTC
>TRBD2|many|TRBJ2-3|TRBV7-9
CASSLPGLAGGVDTQYF
TGTGCCAGCAGCTTACCGGGACTAGCGGGGGGCGTAGATACGCAGTATTTT
>.|many|TRBJ2-7|TRBV3-1
CASSQNIWGEQYF
TGTGCCAGCAGCCAAAATATTTGGGGGGAGCAGTACTTC
>TRBD2|many|TRBJ2-3|TRBV20-1
CSAKLPGGTDTQYF
TGCAGTGCCAAGCTCCCGGGAGGAACAGATACGCAGTATTTT
>.|.|TRBJ2-2|TRBV20-1
CSARDLLKEELFF
TGCAGTGCTAGAGATCTTTTGAAGGAGGAGCTGTTTTTT
>TRBD1|many|TRBJ1-1|TRBV12-3/TRBV12-4
CASRPTGGNTEAFF
TGTGCCAGCAGGCCCACAGGGGGGAACACTGAAGCTTTCTTT
>TRBD2|few|TRBJ2-1|TRBV6-1
CASSQVGLAGDPEQFF
TGTGCCAGCAGTCAAGTGGGACTAGCGGGAGATCCTGAGCAGTTCTTC
>.|many|TRBJ2-3|TRBV20-1
CSANGLKRRSITDTQYF
TGCAGTGCTAACGGCCTTAAACGGAGATCAATCACAGATACGCAGTATTTT
>.|many|TRBJ2-3|TRBV3-1
CASRRAGSSTDTQYF
TGTGCCAGCAGGAGGGCAGGTTCCAGCACAGATACGCAGTATTTT
>.|many|TRBJ2-7|TRBV20-1
CSARAGFAYEQYF
TGCAGTGCTAGAGCCGGATTTGCCTACGAGCAGTACTTC
>TRBD2|once|TRBJ2-1|TRBV5-1
CASSLARIGGSDEQFF
TGCGCCAGCAGCTTGGCCCGGATCGGGGGGAGTGATGAGCAGTTCTTC
>.|.|TRBJ2-7|TRBV21-1
CASSKVTELYEQYF
TGTGCCAGCAGCAAAGTCACAGAACTATACGAGCAGTACTTC
>.|.|TRBJ2-4|TRBV5-1
CASSLISSRLIAKNIQYF
TGCGCCAGCAGCTTGATTTCCTCTAGACTAATAGCCAAAAACATTCAGTACTTC
>.|.|TRBJ2-3|TRBV6-1
CASIQRGTGTTDTQYF
TGTGCCAGCATTCAAAGGGGTACAGGGACCACAGATACGCAGTATTTT
>.|.|TRBJ1-1|TRBV7-2
CASSLSMNTEAFF
TGTGCCAGCAGCTTATCCATGAACACTGAAGCTTTCTTT
>.|.|TRBJ2-5|TRBV20-1
CSAAGQKETQYF
TGCAGTGCGGCCGGGCAGAAAGAGACCCAGTACTTC
>TRBD2|few|TRBJ2-3|TRBV29-1
CSVVAGVLNTQYF
TGCAGCGTTGTAGCGGGAGTACTTAATACGCAGTATTTT
>TRBD1|few|TRBJ1-6|TRBV12-3/TRBV12-4
CASSPRTGASPLHF
TGTGCCAGCAGTCCACGGACAGGGGCTTCACCCCTCCACTTT
>TRBD2|.|TRBJ2-5|TRBV2
CASSESDSGGGETQYF
TGTGCCAGCAGTGAAAGTGATAGCGGGGGTGGAGAGACCCAGTACTTC
>.|many|TRBJ2-5|TRBV29-1
CSVEDPFTGETQYF
TGCAGCGTTGAAGATCCGTTCACTGGAGAGACCCAGTACTTC
>TRBD2|.|TRBJ2-3|TRBV15
CATSRDRWGGTDTQYF
TGTGCCACCAGCAGAGATCGTTGGGGGGGGACAGATACGCAGTATTTT
>.|few|TRBJ1-5|TRBV20-1
CSATDPLFGRNQPQHF
TGCAGTGCTACGGACCCCCTTTTTGGGCGCAATCAGCCCCAGCATTTT
>.|many|TRBJ2-7|TRBV7-8
CASSLIGAYEQYF
TGTGCCAGCAGCTTAATCGGTGCCTACGAGCAGTACTTC
>.|.|TRBJ2-7|TRBV6-6
CASSAQFQYF
TGTGCCAGCAGTGCCCAGTTCCAGTACTTC
>.|.|TRBJ1-1|TRBV20-1
CSVQGALNTEAFF
TGCAGTGTCCAAGGGGCTTTGAACACTGAAGCTTTCTTT
>.|.|TRBJ2-7|TRBV4-1
CASSQDLGGGREQYF
TGCGCCAGCAGCCAAGATCTAGGGGGGGGCCGGGAGCAGTACTTC
>.|.|TRBJ1-2|TRBV27
CASTPLEGGPDGYTF
TGTGCCAGCACCCCATTAGAGGGAGGGCCAGACGGCTACACCTTC
>TRBD1|.|TRBJ1-3|TRBV20-1
CSARDLGQGASGNTIYF
TGCAGTGCTAGAGATCTCGGACAGGGGGCCTCTGGAAACACCATATATTTT
>.|.|TRBJ1-1|TRBV29-1
CSVVYRALLNTEAFF
TGCAGCGTGGTATACAGGGCATTATTGAACACTGAAGCTTTCTTT
>.|.|TRBJ2-7|TRBV7-8
CASSLGRAQGMYEQYF
TGTGCCAGCAGCTTAGGGCGCGCCCAGGGAATGTACGAGCAGTACTTC
>TRBD1|.|TRBJ1-1|TRBV5-1
CASSLDRGGAAEAFF
TGCGCCAGCAGCTTGGACAGGGGGGGGGCGGCTGAAGCTTTCTTT